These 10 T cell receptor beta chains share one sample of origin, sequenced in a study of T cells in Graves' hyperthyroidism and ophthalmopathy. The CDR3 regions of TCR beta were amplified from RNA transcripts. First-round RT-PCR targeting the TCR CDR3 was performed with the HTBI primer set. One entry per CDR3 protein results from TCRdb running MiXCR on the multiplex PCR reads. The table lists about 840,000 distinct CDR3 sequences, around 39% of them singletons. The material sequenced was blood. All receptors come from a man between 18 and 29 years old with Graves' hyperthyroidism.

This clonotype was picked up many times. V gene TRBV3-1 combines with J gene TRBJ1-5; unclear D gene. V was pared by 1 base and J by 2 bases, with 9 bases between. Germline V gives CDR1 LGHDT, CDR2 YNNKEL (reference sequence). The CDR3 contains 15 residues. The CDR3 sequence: CASSQGVDGNQPQHF. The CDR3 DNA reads TGTGCCAGCAGCCAAGGTGTCGATGGCAATCAGCCCCAGCATTTT.

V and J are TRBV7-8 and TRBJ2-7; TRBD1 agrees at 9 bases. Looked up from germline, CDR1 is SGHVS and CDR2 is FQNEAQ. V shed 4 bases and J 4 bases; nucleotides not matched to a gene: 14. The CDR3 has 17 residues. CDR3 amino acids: CASSSGAGQGMGYEQYF. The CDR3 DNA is TGTGCCAGCAGCTCAGGGGCCGGACAGGGGATGGGTTACGAGCAGTACTTC.

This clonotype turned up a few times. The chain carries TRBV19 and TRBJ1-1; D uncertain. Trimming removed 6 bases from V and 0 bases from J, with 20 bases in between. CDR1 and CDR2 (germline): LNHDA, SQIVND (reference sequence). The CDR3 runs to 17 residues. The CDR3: CASRDSGSLIMNTEAFF. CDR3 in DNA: TGTGCCAGTAGAGACTCCGGGAGCCTAATTATGAACACTGAAGCTTTCTTT.

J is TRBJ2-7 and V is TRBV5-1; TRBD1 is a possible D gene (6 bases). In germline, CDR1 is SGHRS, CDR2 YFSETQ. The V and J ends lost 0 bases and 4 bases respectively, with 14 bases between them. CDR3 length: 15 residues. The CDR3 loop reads CASSLGTEEVYEQYF. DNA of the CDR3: TGCGCCAGCAGCTTGGGGACAGAAGAAGTATACGAGCAGTACTTC. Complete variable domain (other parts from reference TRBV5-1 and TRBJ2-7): KAGVTQTPRYLIKTRGQQVTLSCSPISGHRSVSWYQQTPGQGLQFLFEYFSETQRNKGNFPGRFSGRQFSNSRSEMNVSTLELGDSALYLCASSLGTEEVYEQYFGPGTRLTVT.

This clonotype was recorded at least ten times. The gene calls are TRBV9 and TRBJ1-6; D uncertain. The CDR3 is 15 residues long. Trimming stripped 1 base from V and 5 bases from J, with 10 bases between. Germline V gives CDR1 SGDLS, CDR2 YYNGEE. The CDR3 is CASSVRGDDNSPLHF. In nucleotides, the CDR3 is TGTGCCAGCAGCGTACGAGGAGATGATAATTCACCCCTCCACTTT.

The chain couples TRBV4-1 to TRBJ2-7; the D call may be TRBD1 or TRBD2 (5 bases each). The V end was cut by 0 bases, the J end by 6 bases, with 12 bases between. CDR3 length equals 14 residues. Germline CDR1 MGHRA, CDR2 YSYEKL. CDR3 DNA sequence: TGCGCCAGCAGCCAAGATAAGTGGGACCGCGAGCAGTACTTC. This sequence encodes CASSQDKWDREQYF.

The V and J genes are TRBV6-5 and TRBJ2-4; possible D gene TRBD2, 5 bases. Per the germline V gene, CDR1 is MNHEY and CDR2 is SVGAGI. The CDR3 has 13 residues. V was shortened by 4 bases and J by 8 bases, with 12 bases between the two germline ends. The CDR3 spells CASSSQWGDIQYF. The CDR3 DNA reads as TGTGCCAGCAGTTCCCAGTGGGGAGACATTCAGTACTTC.

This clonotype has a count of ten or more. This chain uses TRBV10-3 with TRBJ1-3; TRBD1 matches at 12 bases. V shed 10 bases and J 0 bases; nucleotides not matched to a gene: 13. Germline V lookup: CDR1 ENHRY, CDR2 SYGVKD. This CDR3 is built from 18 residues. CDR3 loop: CATALGDRGRGSGNTIYF. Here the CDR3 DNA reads TGTGCCACTGCCCTGGGGGACAGGGGGCGCGGCTCTGGAAACACCATATATTTT.

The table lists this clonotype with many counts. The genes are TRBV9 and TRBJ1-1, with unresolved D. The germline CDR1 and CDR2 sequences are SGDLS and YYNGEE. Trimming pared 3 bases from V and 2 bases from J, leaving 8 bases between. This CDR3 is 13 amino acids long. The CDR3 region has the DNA TGTGCCAGCAGCGCGACGGTTAACACTGAAGCTTTCTTT. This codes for CASSATVNTEAFF.

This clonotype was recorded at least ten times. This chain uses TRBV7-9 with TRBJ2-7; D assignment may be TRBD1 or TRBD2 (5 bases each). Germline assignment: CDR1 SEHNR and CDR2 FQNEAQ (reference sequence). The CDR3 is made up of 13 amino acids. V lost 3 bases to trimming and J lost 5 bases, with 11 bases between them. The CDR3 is CASSLVGDHEQYF. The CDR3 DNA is TGTGCCAGCAGCTTGGTGGGGGACCACGAGCAGTACTTC.